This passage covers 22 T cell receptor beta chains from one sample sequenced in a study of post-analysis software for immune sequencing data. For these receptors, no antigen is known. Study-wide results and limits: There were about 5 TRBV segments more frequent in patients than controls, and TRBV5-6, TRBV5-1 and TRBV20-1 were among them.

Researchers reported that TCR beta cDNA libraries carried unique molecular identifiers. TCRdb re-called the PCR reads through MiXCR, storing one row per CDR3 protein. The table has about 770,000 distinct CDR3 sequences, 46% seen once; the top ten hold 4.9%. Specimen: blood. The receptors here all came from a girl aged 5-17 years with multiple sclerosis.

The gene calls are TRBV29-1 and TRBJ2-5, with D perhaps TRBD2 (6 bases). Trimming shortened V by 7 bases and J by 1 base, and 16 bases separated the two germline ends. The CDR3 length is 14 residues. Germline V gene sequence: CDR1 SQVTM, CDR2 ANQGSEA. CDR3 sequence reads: CSAKNRLVQETQYF. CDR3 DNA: TGCAGCGCAAAAAACCGACTAGTCCAAGAGACCCAGTACTTC.

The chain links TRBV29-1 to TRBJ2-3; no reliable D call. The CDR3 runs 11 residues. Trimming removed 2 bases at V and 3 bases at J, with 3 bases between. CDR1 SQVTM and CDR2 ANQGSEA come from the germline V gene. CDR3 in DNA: TGCAGCGTTGAACAGACAGATACGCAGTATTTT. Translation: CSVEQTDTQYF.

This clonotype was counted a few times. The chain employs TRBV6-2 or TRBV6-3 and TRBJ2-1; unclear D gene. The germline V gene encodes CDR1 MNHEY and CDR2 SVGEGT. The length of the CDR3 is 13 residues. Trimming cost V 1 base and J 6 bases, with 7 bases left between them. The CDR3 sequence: CASSYFGSNEQFF. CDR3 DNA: TGTGCCAGCAGTTACTTTGGCTCCAATGAGCAGTTCTTC.

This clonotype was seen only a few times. The CDR3, as DNA: TGCAGTGCTCCCGCGGTGGCCAGCCCCTACGAGCAGTACTTC. Amino acid sequence: CSAPAVASPYEQYF. V gene TRBV20-1 combines with J gene TRBJ2-7; D call uncertain. Trimming left V 5 bases short and J 2 bases short, with 16 bases between. This CDR3 spans 14 amino acids. The germline V gene encodes CDR1 DFQATT and CDR2 SNEGSKA (reference sequence).

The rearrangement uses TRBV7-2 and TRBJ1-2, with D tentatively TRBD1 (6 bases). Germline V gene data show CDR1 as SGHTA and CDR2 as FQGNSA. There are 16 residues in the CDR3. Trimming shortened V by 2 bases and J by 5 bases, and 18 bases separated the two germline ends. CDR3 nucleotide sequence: TGTGCCAGCAGCTTAAGGGGCGGGGGGCAATCTTATGGCTACACCTTC. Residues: CASSLRGGGQSYGYTF.

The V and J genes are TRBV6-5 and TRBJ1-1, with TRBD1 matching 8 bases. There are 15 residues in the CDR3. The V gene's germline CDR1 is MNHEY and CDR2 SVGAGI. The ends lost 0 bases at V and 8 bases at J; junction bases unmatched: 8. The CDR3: CASSYSLPGGSEAFF. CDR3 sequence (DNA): TGTGCCAGCAGTTACTCCTTACCAGGGGGCAGCGAAGCTTTCTTT.

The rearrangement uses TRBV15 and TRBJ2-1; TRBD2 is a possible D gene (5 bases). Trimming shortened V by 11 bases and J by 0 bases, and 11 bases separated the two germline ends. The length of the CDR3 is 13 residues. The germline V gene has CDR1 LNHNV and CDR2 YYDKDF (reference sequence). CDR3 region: CAVRASSYNEQFF. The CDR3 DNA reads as TGTGCCGTGCGGGCTAGCTCCTACAATGAGCAGTTCTTC.

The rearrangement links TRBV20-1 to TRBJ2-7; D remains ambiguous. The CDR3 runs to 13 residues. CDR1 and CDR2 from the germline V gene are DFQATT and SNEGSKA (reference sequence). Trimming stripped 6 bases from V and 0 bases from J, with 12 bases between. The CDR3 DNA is TGCAGTGCCCAAGACGGTAACTCCTACGAGCAGTACTTC. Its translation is CSAQDGNSYEQYF.

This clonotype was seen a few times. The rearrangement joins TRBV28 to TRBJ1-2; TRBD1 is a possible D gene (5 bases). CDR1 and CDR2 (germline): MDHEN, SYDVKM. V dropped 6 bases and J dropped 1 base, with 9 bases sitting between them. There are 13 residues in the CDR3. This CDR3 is CASSGDLNYGYTF. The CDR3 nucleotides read TGTGCCAGCAGCGGGGACCTTAACTATGGCTACACCTTC.

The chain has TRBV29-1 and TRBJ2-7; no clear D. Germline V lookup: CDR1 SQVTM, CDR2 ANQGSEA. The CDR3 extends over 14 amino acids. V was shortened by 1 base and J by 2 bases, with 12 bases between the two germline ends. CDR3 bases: TGCAGCGTTGAAGCTGAGCAGGAACCCTACGAGCAGTACTTC. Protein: CSVEAEQEPYEQYF.

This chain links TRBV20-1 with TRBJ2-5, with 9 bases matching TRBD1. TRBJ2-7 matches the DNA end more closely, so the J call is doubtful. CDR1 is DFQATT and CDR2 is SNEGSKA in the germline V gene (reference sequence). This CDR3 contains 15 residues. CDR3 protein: CSASGWGTGTYEQYF. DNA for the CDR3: TGCAGTGCTAGCGGCTGGGGGACAGGGACCTACGAGCAGTACTTC.

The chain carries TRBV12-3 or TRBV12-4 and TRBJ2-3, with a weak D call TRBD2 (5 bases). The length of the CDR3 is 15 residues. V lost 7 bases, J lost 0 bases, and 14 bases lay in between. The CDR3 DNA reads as TGTGCCAGCAAACTCAAGGGAGCCAGCACAGATACGCAGTATTTT. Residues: CASKLKGASTDTQYF.

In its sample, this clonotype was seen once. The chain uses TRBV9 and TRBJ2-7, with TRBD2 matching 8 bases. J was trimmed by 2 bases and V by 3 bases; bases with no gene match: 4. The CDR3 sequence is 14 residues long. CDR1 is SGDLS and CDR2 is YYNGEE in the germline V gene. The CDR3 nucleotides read TGTGCCAGCAGCGCCGGTAGCGGGACCTACGAGCAGTACTTC. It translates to CASSAGSGTYEQYF.

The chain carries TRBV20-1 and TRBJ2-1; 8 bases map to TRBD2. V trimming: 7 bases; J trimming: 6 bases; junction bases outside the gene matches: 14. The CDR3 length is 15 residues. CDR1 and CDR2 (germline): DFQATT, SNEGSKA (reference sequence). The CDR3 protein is CSVARAGVRPNEQFF. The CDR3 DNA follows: TGCAGTGTCGCTCGAGCGGGAGTACGACCCAATGAGCAGTTCTTC.

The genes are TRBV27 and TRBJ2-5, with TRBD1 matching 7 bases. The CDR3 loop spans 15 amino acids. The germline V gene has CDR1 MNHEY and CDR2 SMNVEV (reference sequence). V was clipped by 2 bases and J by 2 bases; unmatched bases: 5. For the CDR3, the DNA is TGTGCCAGCAGTTTAGGCCGGGACAGACAAGAGACCCAGTACTTC. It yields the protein CASSLGRDRQETQYF.

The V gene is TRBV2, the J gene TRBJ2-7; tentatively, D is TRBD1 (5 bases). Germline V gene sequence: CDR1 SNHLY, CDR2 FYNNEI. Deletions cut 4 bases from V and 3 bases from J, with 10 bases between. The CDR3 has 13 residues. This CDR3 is CASSADSHYEQYF. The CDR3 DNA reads TGTGCCAGCAGTGCCGACAGCCACTACGAGCAGTACTTC.

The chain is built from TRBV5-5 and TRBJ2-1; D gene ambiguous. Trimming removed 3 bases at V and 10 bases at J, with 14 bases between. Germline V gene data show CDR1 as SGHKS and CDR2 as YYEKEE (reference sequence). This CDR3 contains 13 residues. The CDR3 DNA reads TGTGCCAGCAGCTACCAACCTGGTGACGAGCAGTTCTTC. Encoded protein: CASSYQPGDEQFF.

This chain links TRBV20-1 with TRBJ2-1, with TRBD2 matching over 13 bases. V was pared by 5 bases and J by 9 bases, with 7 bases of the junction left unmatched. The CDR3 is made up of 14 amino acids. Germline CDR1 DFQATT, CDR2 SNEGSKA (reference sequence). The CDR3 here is CSAAGLAGDSEQFF. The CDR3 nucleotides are TGCAGTGCTGCCGGACTAGCGGGAGATTCTGAGCAGTTCTTC.

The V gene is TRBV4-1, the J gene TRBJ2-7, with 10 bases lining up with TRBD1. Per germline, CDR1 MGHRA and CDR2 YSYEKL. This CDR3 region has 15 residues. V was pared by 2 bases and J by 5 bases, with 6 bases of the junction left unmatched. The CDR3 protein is CASSQSDRGRHEQYF. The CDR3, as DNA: TGCGCCAGCAGCCAAAGTGACAGGGGGCGTCACGAGCAGTACTTC.

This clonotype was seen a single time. The CDR3 region is CSVEGFLTQYF. The CDR3 region has the DNA TGCAGCGTTGAAGGCTTTCTGACCCAGTACTTC. The V and J genes are TRBV29-1 and TRBJ2-5; D remains unclear. This CDR3 contains 11 residues. V dropped 1 base and J dropped 7 bases, with 7 bases sitting between them. Germline V gene lookup returns CDR1 SQVTM and CDR2 ANQGSEA.

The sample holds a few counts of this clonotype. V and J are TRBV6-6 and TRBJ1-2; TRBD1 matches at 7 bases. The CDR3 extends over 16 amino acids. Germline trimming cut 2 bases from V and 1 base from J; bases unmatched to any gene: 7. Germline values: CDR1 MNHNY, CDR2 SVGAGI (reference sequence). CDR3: CASSYMGQNLNYGYTF. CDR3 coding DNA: TGTGCCAGCAGTTACATGGGACAGAACCTTAACTATGGCTACACCTTC.

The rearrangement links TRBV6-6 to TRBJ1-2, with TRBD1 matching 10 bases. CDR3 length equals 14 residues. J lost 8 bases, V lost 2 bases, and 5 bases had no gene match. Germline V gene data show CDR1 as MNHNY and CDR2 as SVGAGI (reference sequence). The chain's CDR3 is CASSYEGTGVGYTF. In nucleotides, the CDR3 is TGTGCCAGCAGTTACGAGGGGACAGGGGTCGGCTACACCTTC.